This T cell receptor (beta chain) comes out of a study of T cells expressing NK-cell markers. Study information: It was from sorted CD3+CD56+NKG2C+, CD3+CD56+NKG2C- and CD3+CD56-NKG2C+ T cells that TCR beta repertoires came.

TCRdb re-called the 5' RACE reads and gives one entry per CDR3 protein, without DNA. The table lists roughly 160,000 distinct CDR3 sequences. The germline CDR1 and CDR2 sequences are MGHRA and YSYEKL. The CDR3 totals 17 residues. The source of this sequence is a man aged 18 to 69 in good health. The chain links TRBV4-1 to TRBJ2-2; TCRdb returns TRBD2, unconfirmable since there is no DNA. What was sequenced was blood T cells: a sorted CD56 or NKG2C T cell subset, CD4+ or CD8+ T cells, or bulk PBMC T cells (not recorded which). CDR3 amino acids: CASSPYQAGKDTGELFF.